This T cell receptor beta chain was sequenced in a study of T cell responses to AZD1222 COVID-19 vaccine. General study results and limits: The peak T cell response came first, and repertoires were sampled only after it. White British ancestry dominated among donors, who included more females, and clonal diversity was possibly underestimated.

Note on this clone: The target antigen is unknown.

Trimming removed 3 bases at V and 0 bases at J, with 14 bases between. The V gene's germline CDR1 is MDHEN and CDR2 SYDVKM. The CDR3 is 16 amino acids. Sequencing used immunoSEQ multiplex PCR; TCRdb keeps in-frame clones, though not all of them. This sample carries 80,000 to 95,000 clones, around nine tenths of them seen once, and the ten largest clones take approximately 3%. This clonotype was obtained from an adult in good health. This rearrangement joins TRBV28 to TRBJ1-2, with D tentatively TRBD1 (6 bases). Sequences were derived from peripheral blood, sampled on day 0 of MenACWY control vaccination. For the CDR3, the DNA is TGTGCCAGCAGTTTTAGTATCGGGGGCCCTAACTATGGCTACACCTTC. Protein sequence: CASSFSIGGPNYGYTF.